The sequence of this TCR beta chain was determined in a study of CD8+ T cells in alopecia areata. RNA, once extracted, was reverse transcribed into cDNA for use as the sequencing template. The protocol was immunoSEQ multiplex PCR, while the TCRdb copy is restricted to in-frame clones and leaves out a portion. The sample carries some 150,000 clones, approximately 65% recorded once. Whole-study results and caveats: Affected lesional scalp, above all in alopecia totalis/universalis, was more clonal than normal scalp. Sequencing of scalp samples also captures resident alphabeta T cells of normal skin.

Sorting of PBMCs yielded the CD4+ and CD8+ T cells. In its sample, this clone was seen a few times. The antigen is not known. The same CDR3 arises from other DNA sequences in this sample as well. This TCR derives from a human donor in good health. The source material was CD8+ T cells sorted from blood.

The DNA for the CDR3 is TGCAGCGTTGGGCAGGGGAACACTGAAGCTTTCTTT. Translating it yields CSVGQGNTEAFF. This chain joins TRBV29-1 and TRBJ1-1, with D perhaps matching TRBD1 (5 bases). The CDR3 loop spans 12 amino acids. Trimming took off 4 bases at V and 1 base at J, with 7 bases between the two ends. Germline CDR1 reads SQVTM; CDR2 reads ANQGSEA.